These 12 T cell receptor beta chains originate from one sample sequenced in a study of cytomegalovirus exposure and HLA in healthy donors. The PCR was carried out with 60 Vbeta primers and 13 Jbeta primers. Some clones are missing from TCRdb's copy, which holds only in-frame ones; the method was immunoSEQ multiplex PCR. The profile shows about 210,000 clones, more than 70% of them singletons. Sequencing input: PBMCs. Every receptor here comes from a boy aged 5-17 years in good health and CMV-seronegative.

The V gene is TRBV9, the J gene TRBJ2-5; 7 bases map to TRBD2. J lost 4 bases, V lost 3 bases, and 12 bases had no gene match. The CDR3 extends over 16 amino acids. Germline lookup yields CDR1 SGDLS and CDR2 YYNGEE. In DNA, the CDR3 is TGTGCCAGCAGCGGAAAAGCGGGGAAAAGGGGAGAGACCCAGTACTTC. Translated, it gives CASSGKAGKRGETQYF.

This clone has more than one count but fewer than ten. V gene TRBV13 combines with J gene TRBJ2-3, with 7 bases that match TRBD2. The CDR3 is 14 residues long. The germline V gene has CDR1 PRHDT and CDR2 FYEKMQ (reference sequence). V lost 3 bases, J lost 3 bases, and 3 bases stayed unmatched. The CDR3 nucleotides read TGTGCCAGCAGCTTCAGCGGGAAGACAGATACGCAGTATTTT. Translation: CASSFSGKTDTQYF.

The J gene is TRBJ1-2, the V gene TRBV5-4; 7 nucleotides match TRBD1. CDR1 and CDR2 (germline): SGHNT, YYREEE (reference sequence). This CDR3 is 14 amino acids long. V gave up 2 bases and J gave up 1 base; unmatched junction bases: 2. The CDR3 DNA reads TGTGCCAGCAGCTTTGCAGGGGGTAACTATGGCTACACCTTC. It encodes CASSFAGGNYGYTF.

J is TRBJ1-2 and V is TRBV6-1; D is unresolved. The CDR3 length is 14 residues. The germline V gene has CDR1 MNHNS and CDR2 SASEGT. The V and J ends lost 3 bases and 7 bases respectively, with 15 bases between them. The CDR3 sequence: CASSEEEEAGGYTF. The CDR3 region has the DNA TGTGCCAGCAGTGAGGAGGAGGAGGCCGGTGGCTACACCTTC.

This chain connects TRBV2 to TRBJ1-1; D unresolved. The CDR3 spans 15 residues. CDR1 SNHLY and CDR2 FYNNEI come from the germline V gene. Trimming shortened V by 7 bases and J by 4 bases, and 19 bases separated the two germline ends. Written as DNA, the CDR3 is TGTGCCAGCACGGGGTTCGTAGTCCGGGGCACTGAAGCTTTCTTT. Translation gives CASTGFVVRGTEAFF.

V is TRBV5-4 and J is TRBJ1-1; TRBD1 agrees at 10 bases. V was clipped by 4 bases and J by 3 bases; unmatched bases: 3. This CDR3 is built from 14 residues. Germline CDR1 and CDR2: SGHNT and YYREEE (reference sequence). The CDR3 DNA reads TGTGCCAGCAGCCTGGACAGGGGGTACACTGAAGCTTTCTTT. Translating it yields CASSLDRGYTEAFF. Using reference TRBV5-4 and TRBJ1-1 for the parts outside the CDR3, the full variable domain is ETGVTQSPTHLIKTRGQQVTLRCSSQSGHNTVSWYQQALGQGPQFIFQYYREEENGRGNFPPRFSGLQFPNYSSELNVNALELDDSALYLCASSLDRGYTEAFFGQGTRLTVV.

J is TRBJ1-4 and V is TRBV5-5; D is ambiguous. V lost 4 bases to trimming and J lost 6 bases, with 28 bases between them. Germline CDR1 SGHKS, CDR2 YYEKEE (reference sequence). The CDR3 runs to 19 residues. The CDR3 loop is CASSIFPTAAPAGDEKLFF. CDR3 DNA sequence: TGTGCCAGCAGCATCTTCCCCACGGCGGCCCCGGCGGGTGATGAAAAACTGTTTTTT.

The V call is TRBV5-4, the J call TRBJ1-2; a weak D match, TRBD1 (6 bases). V was pared by 4 bases and J by 5 bases, with 18 bases between. CDR3 size: 15 residues. Germline V lookup: CDR1 SGHNT, CDR2 YYREEE (reference sequence). In DNA form, the CDR3 reads TGTGCCAGCAGCCTACAGGGAAACAGCTTATATGGCTACACCTTC. Protein product: CASSLQGNSLYGYTF. The variable domain in full, with the rest retrieved from reference TRBV5-4 and TRBJ1-2, is ETGVTQSPTHLIKTRGQQVTLRCSSQSGHNTVSWYQQALGQGPQFIFQYYREEENGRGNFPPRFSGLQFPNYSSELNVNALELDDSALYLCASSLQGNSLYGYTFGSGTRLTVV.

The chain couples TRBV5-6 to TRBJ1-2; 7 bases agree with TRBD1. CDR3 length equals 14 residues. Germline V gene lookup returns CDR1 SGHDT and CDR2 YYEEEE. V lost 1 base, J lost 6 bases, and 6 bases stayed unmatched. CDR3 loop: CASSLSRGFDGYTF. The CDR3 coding sequence is TGTGCCAGCAGCTTGAGCAGGGGGTTCGATGGCTACACCTTC. The entire variable domain, with the rest obtained from reference TRBV5-6 and TRBJ1-2, is as follows: DAGVTQSPTHLIKTRGQQVTLRCSPKSGHDTVSWYQQALGQGPQFIFQYYEEEERQRGNFPDRFSGHQFPNYSSELNVNALLLGDSALYLCASSLSRGFDGYTFGSGTRLTVV.

J is TRBJ2-2 and V is TRBV4-2; 8 positions match TRBD2. Looked up from germline, CDR1 is LGHNA and CDR2 is YNFKEQ. The CDR3 is 17 amino acids. Trimming took 1 base from V and 1 from J; bases not matched to a gene: 5. The CDR3: CASSQVSSGGNTGELFF. CDR3 bases: TGTGCCAGCAGCCAAGTGTCGAGCGGGGGGAACACCGGGGAGCTGTTTTTT.

The rearrangement uses TRBV30 and TRBJ1-2, with 10 nucleotides matching TRBD1. The ends lost 3 bases at V and 8 bases at J; junction bases unmatched: 9. The germline V gene has CDR1 GTSNPN and CDR2 SVGIG (reference sequence). The CDR3 runs 14 residues. This chain's CDR3 is CAWSPGQGVDGYTF. CDR3 bases: TGTGCCTGGAGCCCTGGACAGGGGGTCGACGGCTACACCTTC.

V gene TRBV19 combines with J gene TRBJ2-7, with TRBD2 matching over 14 bases. The CDR3 has 18 amino acids. Germline CDR1 and CDR2: LNHDA and SQIVND (reference sequence). Trimming cost V 7 bases and J 5 bases; bases outside gene matches: 16. In nucleotides, the CDR3 is TGTGCCAGTATCCTAGGGCCGACTAGCGGGAGGGCCACCCACGAGCAGTACTTC. This translates into CASILGPTSGRATHEQYF.